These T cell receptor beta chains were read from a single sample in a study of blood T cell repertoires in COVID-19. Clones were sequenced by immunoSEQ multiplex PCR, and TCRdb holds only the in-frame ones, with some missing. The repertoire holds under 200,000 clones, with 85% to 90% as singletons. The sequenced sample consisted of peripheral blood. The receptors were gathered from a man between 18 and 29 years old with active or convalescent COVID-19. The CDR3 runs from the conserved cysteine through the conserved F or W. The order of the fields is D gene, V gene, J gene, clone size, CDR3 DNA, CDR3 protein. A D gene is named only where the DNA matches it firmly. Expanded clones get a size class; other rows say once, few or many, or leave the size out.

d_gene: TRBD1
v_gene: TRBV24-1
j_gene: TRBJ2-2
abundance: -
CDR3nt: TGTGCCACCAGTATGACAGGGGGCACGGTCACCGGGGAGCTGTTTTTT
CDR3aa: CATSMTGGTVTGELFF

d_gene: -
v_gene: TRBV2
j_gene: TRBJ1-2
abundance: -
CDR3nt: TGTGCCACGAAACAATATAGGGGTGGGGATGGCTACACCTTC
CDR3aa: CATKQYRGGDGYTF

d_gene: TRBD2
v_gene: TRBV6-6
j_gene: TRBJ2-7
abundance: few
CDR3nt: TGTGCCAGCAGTGACAGACTAGCGGGGTTGTACGAGCAGTACTTC
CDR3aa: CASSDRLAGLYEQYF

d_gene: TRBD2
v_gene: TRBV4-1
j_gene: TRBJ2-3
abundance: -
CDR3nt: TGCGCCAGCAGCCGAACCGGGAGAAGCGGGGGGCCCCCTCTTCCCACAGATACGCAGTATTTT
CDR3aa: CASSRTGRSGGPPLPTDTQYF

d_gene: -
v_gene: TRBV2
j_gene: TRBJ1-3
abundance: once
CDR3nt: TGTGCCAGCAGTCCCGCCAGGGGTTACTCTGGAAACACCATATATTTT
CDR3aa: CASSPARGYSGNTIYF

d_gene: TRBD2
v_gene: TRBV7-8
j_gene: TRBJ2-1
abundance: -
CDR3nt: TGTGCCAGCAGCTTAGTCCTAGCGGCCAACAATGAGCAGTTCTTC
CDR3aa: CASSLVLAANNEQFF

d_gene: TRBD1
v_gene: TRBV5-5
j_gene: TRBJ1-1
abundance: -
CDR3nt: TGTGCCAGCAGCCAGACCGGGACAGGGAACACTGAAGCTTTCTTT
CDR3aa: CASSQTGTGNTEAFF

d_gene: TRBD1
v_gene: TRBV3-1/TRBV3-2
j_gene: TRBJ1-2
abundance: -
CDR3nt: TGTGCCAGCAGCCAAGGGGGACAGTCAAAGCGCTCCTTC
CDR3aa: CASSQGGQSKRSF

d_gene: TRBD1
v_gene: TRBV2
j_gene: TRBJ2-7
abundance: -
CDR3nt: TGTGCCAGCAGTCCTGACAGGGTTGTGTACGAGCAGTACTTC
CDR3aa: CASSPDRVVYEQYF

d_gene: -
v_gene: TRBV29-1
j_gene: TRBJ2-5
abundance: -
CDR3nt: TGCAGCGTGGCCGGAGAGGCCCAGTACTTC
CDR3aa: CSVAGEAQYF

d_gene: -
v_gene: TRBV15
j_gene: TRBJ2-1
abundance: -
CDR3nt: TGTGCCACCAGCAGACAGGGGAATAGCAATGAGCAGTTCTTC
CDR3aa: CATSRQGNSNEQFF

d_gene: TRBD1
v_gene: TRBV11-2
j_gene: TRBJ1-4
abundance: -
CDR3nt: TGTGCCAGCACCAAGGGGACAGGGGTTGCTAATGAAAAACTGTTTTTT
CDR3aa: CASTKGTGVANEKLFF

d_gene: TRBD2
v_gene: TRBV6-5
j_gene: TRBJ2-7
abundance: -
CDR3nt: TGTGCCAGCAGTTACTCAGTGACTAGCGCATCCTACGAGCAGTACTTC
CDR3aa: CASSYSVTSASYEQYF

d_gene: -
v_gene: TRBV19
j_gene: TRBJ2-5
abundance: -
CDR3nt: TGTGCCAGTAACTCGGGAAGGCAAGAGACCCAGTACTTC
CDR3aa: CASNSGRQETQYF